A selection of T cell receptor beta chains follows, all from one sample in a study of cytomegalovirus exposure and HLA in healthy donors. Profiled with immunoSEQ multiplex PCR; TCRdb holds only in-frame clones, not every one. In the table there are around 190,000 clones, around 78% of which are singletons. Specimen: PBMCs. The receptors were sampled from a young woman in good health and CMV-seropositive. The CDR3 runs from the conserved cysteine through the conserved F or W. D genes are given only for firm matches. Size is omitted from some rows. Given values are once, few, many or a class for expanded clones.

clone_size j_call v_call d_call cdr3_nt cdr3_aa
- TRBJ2-3 TRBV30 TRBD1 TGTGCCTGGAGTGGAGGGGGCGCGACAGATACGCAGTATTTT CAWSGGGATDTQYF
- TRBJ1-5 TRBV5-8 TRBD1 TGTGCCAGCAGCTTATTACTACAGGGGACGGGGCAGCCCCAGCATTTT CASSLLLQGTGQPQHF
few TRBJ2-2 TRBV5-6 - TGTGCCAGCAGCTTATCTACGTCCGGGGAGCTGTTTTTT CASSLSTSGELFF
- TRBJ2-1 TRBV18 - TGTGCCAGCTCACCCCGGGATACCGTCAATGAGCAGTTCTTC CASSPRDTVNEQFF
- TRBJ1-3 TRBV2 TRBD1 TGTGCCAGCAGCCAATTGACAGGGGCCGCTGGAAACACCATATATTTT CASSQLTGAAGNTIYF
- TRBJ2-7 TRBV2 - TGTGCCAGCACACCAGCCTACGAGCAGTACTTC CASTPAYEQYF
- TRBJ1-5 TRBV19 TRBD1 TGTGCCAGTAGTAGCCAGGGGGATCAGCCCCAGCATTTT CASSSQGDQPQHF
- TRBJ1-2 TRBV13 - TGTGCCAGCAGCTTAGGTCGGATCTCCCGGGACTATGGCTACACCTTC CASSLGRISRDYGYTF
- TRBJ2-5 TRBV28 - TGTGCCAGCAGTTTGTTGGATCACCCCCAGGGGACCCAGTACTTC CASSLLDHPQGTQYF
- TRBJ1-4 TRBV5-1 TRBD1 TGCGCCAGCAGCTTGGTGGGACAGGGAGGAGAAAAACTGTTTTTT CASSLVGQGGEKLFF
few TRBJ2-5 TRBV29-1 TRBD2 TGCAGCGTGGGGACGGCTAGCGGACACCAAGAGACCCAGTACTTC CSVGTASGHQETQYF
few TRBJ1-6 TRBV28 - TGTGCCAGCAGGTCCGCAGGCTCACCCCTCCACTTT CASRSAGSPLHF
- TRBJ2-1 TRBV15 - TGTGCCACCAGCAGGGCTTTTGGGGGGAACTACAATGAGCAGTTCTTC CATSRAFGGNYNEQFF
- TRBJ1-1 TRBV28 - TGTGCCAGCAGTTTAGTAGTGACTGAAGCTTTCTTT CASSLVVTEAFF
once TRBJ1-1 TRBV27 - TGTGCCAGCAGTTTGGCTTCTACGGGACTTGCTTTCTTT CASSLASTGLAFF
- TRBJ2-7 TRBV30 TRBD1 TGTGCCTGGAGGCGACAGGGGGCCTCCTACGAGCAGTACTTC CAWRRQGASYEQYF
- TRBJ1-2 TRBV7-2 TRBD1 TGTGCCAGCAGCTTAGGACAGGGGGCAGGGGGCTACACCTTC CASSLGQGAGGYTF
- TRBJ1-5 TRBV5-1 - TGCGCCAGCAGCTTGGGGCCAGGGATGGGGAATCAGCCCCAGCATTTT CASSLGPGMGNQPQHF
- TRBJ2-7 TRBV7-2 - TGTGCCAGCAGCCGGTCGGACAGCTCCGCGAGGGAGCAGTACTTC CASSRSDSSAREQYF
few TRBJ1-2 TRBV9 - TGTGCCAGCAGCGTTGGAGACGACTATGGCTACACCTTC CASSVGDDYGYTF
- TRBJ1-2 TRBV25-1 TRBD1 TGTGCCAGGTCGATCTACAGGGGGCGAAACTATGGCTACACCTTC CARSIYRGRNYGYTF
- TRBJ2-3 TRBV10-3 - TGTGCCATCAGTGAGTCCCCGGATACGCAGTATTTT CAISESPDTQYF
- TRBJ2-2 TRBV7-6 TRBD2 TGTGCCAGCAGCTTACTCGTACCTAGCGGGGGGAACACCGGGGAGCTGTTTTTT CASSLLVPSGGNTGELFF
- TRBJ1-2 TRBV6-6 TRBD1 TGTGCCAGCAGCAGAGACAGGGGGGGATATGGCTACACCTTC CASSRDRGGYGYTF
- TRBJ1-4 TRBV19 - TGTGCCAGTAGTACTGGGGCCGCGTCTAATGAAAAACTGTTTTTT CASSTGAASNEKLFF
- TRBJ1-5 TRBV10-3 - TGTGCCATCAGTGAGTCACTAGGGTCCAATCAGCCCCAGCATTTT CAISESLGSNQPQHF
few TRBJ2-3 TRBV5-1 TRBD2 TGCGCCAGCAGCTTTAGCGGGAGAGGGACAGATACGCAGTATTTT CASSFSGRGTDTQYF
- TRBJ2-2 TRBV9 TRBD2 TGTGCCAGCAGCTCCCGGGGACTAGCGGTCGAAAGCGGGGAGCTGTTTTTT CASSSRGLAVESGELFF
- TRBJ1-2 TRBV7-2 TRBD1 TGTGCCAGCAGCCCTATCGGGACAGCCGCTAACTATGGCTACACCTTC CASSPIGTAANYGYTF
- TRBJ1-1 TRBV5-1 - TGCGCCAGCAGCTGGGGCGATCAGGGAAGGGGTTACGCTTTCTTT CASSWGDQGRGYAFF
- TRBJ2-2 TRBV11-3 TRBD2 TGTGCCAGCAGTCTCCCAGCGGGGGACACCGGGGAGCTGTTTTTT CASSLPAGDTGELFF
- TRBJ2-1 TRBV29-1 TRBD1 TGCAGCGCCGGGACAGTCTACAATGAGCAGTTCTTC CSAGTVYNEQFF
- TRBJ2-1 TRBV28 TRBD2 TGTGCCAGCAGTTCTTCAGCGGGAGGAGAGGTTTGGCAGTTCTTC CASSSSAGGEVWQFF
- TRBJ2-2 TRBV28 TRBD1 TGTGCCAGCAGTCCCGGGACAGGGGGCGGGGAGCTGTTTTTT CASSPGTGGGELFF
- TRBJ1-1 TRBV28 TRBD1 TGTGCCAGCAGCCGACCGGGACAGGGGGCACCAAACACTGAAGCTTTCTTT CASSRPGQGAPNTEAFF
- TRBJ2-3 TRBV11-3 TRBD2 TGTGCCAGCAGCTTATTCTTTAGCGGGAGTTCCGGATCGGATACGCAGTATTTT CASSLFFSGSSGSDTQYF
- TRBJ2-7 TRBV6-4 TRBD2 TGTGCCAGCAGAACCGGGACTAGAGGTTACGAGCAGTACTTC CASRTGTRGYEQYF
- TRBJ2-5 TRBV7-8 - TGTGCCAGCAGCTTAGCGCTGGGACACGGACGGGAGACCCAGTACTTC CASSLALGHGRETQYF
- TRBJ2-5 TRBV7-9 TRBD2 TGTGCCAGCAGCCCCTTCAGGGCCGGGAGGGCCTTTCAGCAAGAGACCCAGTACTTC CASSPFRAGRAFQQETQYF
- TRBJ2-3 TRBV28 TRBD1 TGTGCCAGCGGTTACCGGGACAGGGGTACAGATACGCAGTATTTT CASGYRDRGTDTQYF
- TRBJ1-2 TRBV14 - TGTGCCAGCAGCCAAGACGGCAGGAACTATGGCTACACCTTC CASSQDGRNYGYTF
few TRBJ1-4 TRBV4-2 - TGTGCCAGCAGCCCGATAAGGGGGACTAATGAAAAACTGTTTTTT CASSPIRGTNEKLFF
- TRBJ1-5 TRBV7-8 TRBD1 TGTGCCAGCAGCTTCTCCGGGACAGGGTTGGGCAATCAGCCCCAGCATTTT CASSFSGTGLGNQPQHF
- TRBJ2-5 TRBV9 - TGTGCCAGCAGCGTAGATGGGGGGGGCGCCGGTGAGACCCAGTACTTC CASSVDGGGAGETQYF
- TRBJ1-3 TRBV19 TRBD1 TGTGCCAGTAGTCTCCTCCGGGACAGAGGAAACACCATATATTTT CASSLLRDRGNTIYF
- TRBJ2-5 TRBV18 - TGTGCCAGCTCACGTTCAGGGTTCGATCAAGAGACCCAGTACTTC CASSRSGFDQETQYF
- TRBJ2-1 TRBV4-3 TRBD1 TGCGCCAGCGGCCCTGGGACAGGGTTTAACAACAATGAGCAGTTCTTC CASGPGTGFNNNEQFF
- TRBJ2-7 TRBV5-1 - TGCGCCAGCAGCTTATTACAGGGCCAATCCTACGAGCAGTACTTC CASSLLQGQSYEQYF
- TRBJ2-7 TRBV9 TRBD2 TGTGCCAGCAGCAAAGCGGGGGGGGAACACTCCTACGAGCAGTACTTC CASSKAGGEHSYEQYF
- TRBJ2-7 TRBV5-1 - TGCGCCAGCAGCTTGGAGGCGGTCGCCTACGAGCAGTACTTC CASSLEAVAYEQYF
- TRBJ1-5 TRBV28 TRBD1 TGTGCCAGCAGTGGAGACAGGGATGGCAATCAGCCCCAGCATTTT CASSGDRDGNQPQHF
- TRBJ1-3 TRBV5-5 - TGTGCCAGCAGCTTGGCGTCAGGTGCTGGAAACACCATATATTTT CASSLASGAGNTIYF
- TRBJ2-3 TRBV5-6 TRBD2 TGTGCCAGCAGCCGCCTTCTCGGGGGGGGGACAGATACGCAGTATTTT CASSRLLGGGTDTQYF
- TRBJ1-2 TRBV2 - TGTGCCAGCAGTGAAGCGCTTCAGGGGATTGGCTATGGCTACACCTTC CASSEALQGIGYGYTF